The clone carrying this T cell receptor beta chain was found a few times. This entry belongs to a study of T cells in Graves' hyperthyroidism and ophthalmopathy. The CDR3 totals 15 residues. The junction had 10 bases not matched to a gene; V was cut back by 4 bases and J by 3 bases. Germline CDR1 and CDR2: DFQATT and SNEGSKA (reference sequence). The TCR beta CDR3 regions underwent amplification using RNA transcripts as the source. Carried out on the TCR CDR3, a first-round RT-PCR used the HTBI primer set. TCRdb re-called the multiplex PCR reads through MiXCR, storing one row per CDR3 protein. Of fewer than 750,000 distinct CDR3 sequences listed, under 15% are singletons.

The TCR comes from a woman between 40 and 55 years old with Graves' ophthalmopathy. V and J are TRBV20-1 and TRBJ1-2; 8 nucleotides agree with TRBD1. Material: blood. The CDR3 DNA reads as TGCAGTGCTAAACTCCGGGACAGGTGGGACTATGGCTACACCTTC. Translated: CSAKLRDRWDYGYTF.